This T cell receptor (beta chain) was sequenced for a study of Ad26.COV2.S vaccination and SARS-CoV-2 variants. Only a few counts were recorded for this clone. Sample treatment: around 19 received Ad26.COV2.S at low or high dose, single or two shots; 5 received placebo; per-sample allocation not given. Day 63 following the first vaccine or placebo injection was when the samples were taken. The germline V gene has CDR1 MNHEY and CDR2 SMNVEV (reference sequence). This CDR3 has 15 residues. Trimming pared 3 bases from V and 3 bases from J, leaving 15 bases between. Clones were read by immunoSEQ multiplex PCR, and TCRdb kept only the in-frame ones, dropping some. Here the sample spans under 300,000 clones, around 85% being singletons.

The genes are TRBV27 and TRBJ2-7; D is perhaps TRBD2 (5 bases). The sequenced sample was peripheral blood, obtained in a trial of Ad26.COV2.S vaccine versus placebo. The TCR comes from a person between 18 and 60 years old who received the Ad26.COV2.S COVID-19 vaccine or a placebo. In DNA form, the CDR3 reads TGTGCCAGCAGTTTCTACCCCCTCGGGATCTACGAGCAGTACTTC. Amino acid sequence: CASSFYPLGIYEQYF.